This TCR beta chain was identified in a study of blood T cell repertoires in COVID-19. How the authors handled the data: Reference gene primer amplification gave estimated nucleated cell counts. Produced via immunoSEQ multiplex PCR; TCRdb's table is partial and in-frame only. D and trimming were read from the DNA, whereas the V and J calls and clone size are those reported in that table. The profile covers a few hundred thousand clones, with 80% to 90% appearing a single time and 1.3% taken by the ten largest. The CDR3 has 14 residues. CDR1 and CDR2 (germline): MNHEY, SVGAGI. Trimming shortened V by 0 bases and J by 5 bases, and 10 bases separated the two germline ends.

The genes are TRBV6-5 and TRBJ1-1; D not resolved. The origin of this receptor is a man younger than 40 who had recovered from COVID-19. The sequenced material came from PBMCs or T cells enriched from blood (not recorded which). CDR3 in amino acids: CASSYSATVTEAFF. The CDR3 nucleotides read TGTGCCAGCAGTTACTCCGCAACAGTGACTGAAGCTTTCTTT.